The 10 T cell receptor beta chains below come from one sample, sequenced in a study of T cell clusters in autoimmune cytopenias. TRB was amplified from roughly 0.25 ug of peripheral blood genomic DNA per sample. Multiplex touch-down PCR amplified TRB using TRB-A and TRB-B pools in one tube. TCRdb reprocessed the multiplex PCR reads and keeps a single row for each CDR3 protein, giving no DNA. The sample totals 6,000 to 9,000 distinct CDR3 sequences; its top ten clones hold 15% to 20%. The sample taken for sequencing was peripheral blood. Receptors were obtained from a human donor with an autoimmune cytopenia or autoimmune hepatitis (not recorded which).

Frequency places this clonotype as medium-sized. CDR3 protein: CASSPGGSSYNEQFF. This chain connects TRBV12-3 or TRBV12-4 to TRBJ2-1; TCRdb calls TRBD1, which cannot be checked without DNA. This CDR3 spans 15 amino acids.

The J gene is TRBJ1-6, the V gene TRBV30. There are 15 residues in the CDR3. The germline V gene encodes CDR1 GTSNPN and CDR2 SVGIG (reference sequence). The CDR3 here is CAWNAGSSYNSPLHF.

CDR3 amino acids: CATSDSPARGEGMFF. The chain links TRBV24-1 to TRBJ2-1; absent DNA, TCRdb's TRBD1 call cannot be checked. The germline gives CDR1 KGHDR, CDR2 SFDVKD. The CDR3 has 15 amino acids.

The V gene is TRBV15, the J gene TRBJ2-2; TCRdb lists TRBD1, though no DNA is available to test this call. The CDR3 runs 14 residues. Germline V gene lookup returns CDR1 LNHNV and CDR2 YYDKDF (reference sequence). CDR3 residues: CATSIGTTTGELFF.

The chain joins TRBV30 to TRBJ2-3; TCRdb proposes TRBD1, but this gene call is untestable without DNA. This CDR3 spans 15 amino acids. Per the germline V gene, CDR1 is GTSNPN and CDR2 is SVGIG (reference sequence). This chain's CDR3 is CAWSSRKQPPDTQYF.

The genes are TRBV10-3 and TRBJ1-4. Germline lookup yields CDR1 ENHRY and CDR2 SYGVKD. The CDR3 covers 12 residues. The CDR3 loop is CAISAPNEKLFF.

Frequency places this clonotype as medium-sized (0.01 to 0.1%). The CDR3 protein is CASSIELSGANVLTF. The chain is built from TRBV19 and TRBJ2-6. Germline assignment: CDR1 LNHDA and CDR2 SQIVND (reference sequence). There are 15 residues in the CDR3.

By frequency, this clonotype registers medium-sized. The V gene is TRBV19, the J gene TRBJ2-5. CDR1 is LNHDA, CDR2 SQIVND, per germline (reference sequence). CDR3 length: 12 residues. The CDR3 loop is CASRDARETQYF.

The CDR3 sequence is CSVATGNTEAFF. V gene TRBV29-1 combines with J gene TRBJ1-1; there is no DNA to check the TCRdb D call of TRBD1. The CDR3 has 12 residues. Germline V lookup: CDR1 SQVTM, CDR2 ANQGSEA.

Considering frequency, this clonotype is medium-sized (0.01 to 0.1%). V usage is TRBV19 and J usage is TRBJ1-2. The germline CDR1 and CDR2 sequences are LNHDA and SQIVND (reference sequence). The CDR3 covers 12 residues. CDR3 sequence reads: CASTRQNYGYTF.